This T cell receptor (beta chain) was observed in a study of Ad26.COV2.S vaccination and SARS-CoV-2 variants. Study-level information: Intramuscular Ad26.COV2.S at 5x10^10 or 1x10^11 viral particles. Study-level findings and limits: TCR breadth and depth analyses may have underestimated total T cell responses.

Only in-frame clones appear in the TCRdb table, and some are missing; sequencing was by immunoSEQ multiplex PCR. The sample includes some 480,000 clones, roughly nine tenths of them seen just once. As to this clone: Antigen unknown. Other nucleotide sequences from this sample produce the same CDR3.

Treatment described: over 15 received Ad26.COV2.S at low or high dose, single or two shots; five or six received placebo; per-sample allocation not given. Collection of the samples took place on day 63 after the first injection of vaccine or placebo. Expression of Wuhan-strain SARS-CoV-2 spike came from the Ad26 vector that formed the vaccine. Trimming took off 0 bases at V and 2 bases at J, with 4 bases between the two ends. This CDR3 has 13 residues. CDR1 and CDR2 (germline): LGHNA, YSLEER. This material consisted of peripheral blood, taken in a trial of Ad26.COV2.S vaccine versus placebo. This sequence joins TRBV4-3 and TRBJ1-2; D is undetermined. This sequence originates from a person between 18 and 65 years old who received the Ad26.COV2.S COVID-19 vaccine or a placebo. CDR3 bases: TGCGCCAGCAGCCAAGATCTCAACTATGGCTACACCTTC. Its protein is CASSQDLNYGYTF.